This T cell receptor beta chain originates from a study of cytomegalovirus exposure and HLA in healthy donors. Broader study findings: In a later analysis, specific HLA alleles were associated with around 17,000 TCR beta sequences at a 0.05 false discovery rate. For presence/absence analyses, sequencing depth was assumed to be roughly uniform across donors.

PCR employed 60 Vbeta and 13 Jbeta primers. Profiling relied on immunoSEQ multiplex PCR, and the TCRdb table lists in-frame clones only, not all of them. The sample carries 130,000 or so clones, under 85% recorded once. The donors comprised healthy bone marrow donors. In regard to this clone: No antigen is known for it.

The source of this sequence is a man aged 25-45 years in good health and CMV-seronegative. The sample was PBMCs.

CDR3 protein: CASSYEGSALSGELFF. The CDR3 DNA reads TGTGCCAGCAGTTACGAGGGCTCCGCATTAAGCGGGGAGCTGTTTTTT. The V gene is TRBV6-5, the J gene TRBJ2-2, with D perhaps matching TRBD2 (5 bases). The CDR3 totals 16 residues. V lost 2 bases and J 7 bases, leaving 17 bases between the germline ends. Germline CDR1 MNHEY, CDR2 SVGAGI.